The next 9 T cell receptor beta chains were all read from a single sample in a study of Graves' ophthalmopathy and Graves' hyperthyroidism (dated by TCRdb to between 2017 and 2018). Instrument used: Illumina HiSeq 2000. TCR beta CDR3 regions were amplified from RNA transcripts for repertoire sequencing. A first-round RT-PCR used HTBI primers with the Qiagen OneStep RT-PCR kit, followed by a second-round multiplex PCR, size selection and purification. TCRdb reworked the public reads: Q25 trimming with fastp, MiXCR clone assembly, productive beta chains retained. Rows are combined by CDR3 protein, so each entry shows the most common genes and DNA. This sample gives 350,000 or so distinct CDR3 sequences in total; roughly 16% of them show up just once. The top ten clonotypes cover roughly an eighth of the sample. Sequencing was done on a sample of peripheral blood. Source of these receptors: an adult man with Graves' ophthalmopathy.

The sample holds many counts of this clonotype. V and J are TRBV5-1 and TRBJ1-1, with a tentative D call TRBD1 (6 bases). The CDR3 sequence is 15 residues long. Trimming took off 4 bases at V and 0 bases at J, with 13 bases between the two ends. From germline, CDR1 is SGHRS and CDR2 YFSETQ. This CDR3 reads CASSTQQGMNTEAFF. CDR3 nucleotide sequence: TGCGCCAGCAGCACGCAACAGGGCATGAACACTGAAGCTTTCTTT.

J is TRBJ1-1 and V is TRBV12-3 or TRBV12-4; 7 bases fit TRBD1. The CDR3 has 14 residues. With V trimmed by 6 bases and J by 7 bases, 11 bases remained unmatched. The CDR3: CASSVFKGTVEAFF. The CDR3 DNA follows: TGTGCCAGCAGCGTCTTCAAAGGGACAGTTGAAGCTTTCTTT.

This clonotype came up many times. This rearrangement joins TRBV28 to TRBJ2-7, with unresolved D. Trimming stripped 6 bases from V and 7 bases from J, with 16 bases between. Germline V gene lookup returns CDR1 MDHEN and CDR2 SYDVKM. This CDR3 comprises 13 residues. The CDR3 DNA sequence: TGTGCCAGCAGCCCGCCGGCGATACGGGAGCAGTACTTC. It is translated as CASSPPAIREQYF.

This clonotype was detected many times. This chain uses TRBV7-2 with TRBJ2-5; 14 positions match TRBD2. V trimming: 5 bases; J trimming: 5 bases; junction bases outside the gene matches: 7. The germline gives CDR1 SGHTA, CDR2 FQGNSA. CDR3 length: 16 residues. CDR3 residues: CASSTRTSGGWETQYF. CDR3 coding DNA: TGTGCCAGCAGCACCCGGACTAGCGGGGGGTGGGAGACCCAGTACTTC.

This rearrangement joins TRBV20-1 to TRBJ2-7; TRBD2 aligns across 13 bases. Trimming took 3 bases from V and 4 from J; bases not matched to a gene: 12. Germline V gene sequence: CDR1 DFQATT, CDR2 SNEGSKA (reference sequence). This CDR3 contains 17 residues. The CDR3 spells CSARDGLAGVGAYEQYF. Here the CDR3 DNA reads TGCAGTGCTAGGGACGGACTAGCGGGAGTCGGGGCTTACGAGCAGTACTTC.

This clonotype was detected many times. This chain joins TRBV6-1 and TRBJ2-7, with 7 positions matching TRBD1. Germline lookup yields CDR1 MNHNS and CDR2 SASEGT. Trimming cost V 5 bases and J 1 base; bases outside gene matches: 2. The CDR3 runs 13 residues. This chain's CDR3 is CASSPTGSYEQYF. The CDR3 bases are TGTGCCAGCAGTCCGACAGGGTCCTACGAGCAGTACTTC.

The chain joins TRBV28 to TRBJ1-1, with TRBD1 matching over 12 bases. CDR3 length: 17 amino acids. V lost 3 bases, J lost 7 bases, and 12 bases stayed unmatched. The germline V gene has CDR1 MDHEN and CDR2 SYDVKM. Here the CDR3 reads CASSFPRDRGLSGEAFF. The DNA of the CDR3 is TGTGCCAGCAGTTTTCCGCGGGACAGGGGGCTTAGTGGTGAAGCTTTCTTT.

This clonotype came up many times. The chain uses TRBV5-4 and TRBJ1-1, with D possibly being TRBD1 (6 bases). This CDR3 comprises 17 residues. Germline loops: CDR1 SGHNT, CDR2 YYREEE (reference sequence). V was shortened by 2 bases and J by 2 bases, with 19 bases between the two germline ends. CDR3 bases: TGTGCCAGCAGCTTCAACAGGCCAGGGGTTCGAAACACTGAAGCTTTCTTT. Its protein product is CASSFNRPGVRNTEAFF.

This clonotype was counted many times. The chain is built from TRBV20-1 and TRBJ1-1, with TRBD1 matching 7 bases. The CDR3 extends over 12 amino acids. V shed 6 bases and J 3 bases; nucleotides not matched to a gene: 4. Germline values: CDR1 DFQATT, CDR2 SNEGSKA (reference sequence). The CDR3 sequence: CSAVGGYTEAFF. CDR3 coding DNA: TGCAGTGCCGTAGGGGGCTACACTGAAGCTTTCTTT.